A selection of T cell receptor beta chains follows, all from one sample in a study of blood T cell repertoires in COVID-19. Measured with immunoSEQ multiplex PCR; TCRdb has only the in-frame clones, and not every one. This repertoire shows tens of thousands of clones, 80% to 95% found once; its top ten account for about 17%. Sequencing was done on a sample of peripheral blood. The origin of the receptors is an elderly man with acute or convalescent COVID-19. The CDR3 runs from the conserved cysteine through the conserved F or W. A D gene is named only where the DNA matches it firmly. Expanded clones are given a class, and other clones once, few, many or no size at all.

v_gene	j_gene	abundance	d_gene	CDR3aa	CDR3nt
TRBV3-1/TRBV3-2	TRBJ2-1	-	-	CASSQDVDNEQFF	TGTGCCAGCAGCCAAGATGTAGACAATGAGCAGTTCTTC
TRBV12-5	TRBJ2-1	-	TRBD1	CASGSQGSDEQFF	TGTGCTAGTGGTTCACAGGGGAGCGATGAGCAGTTCTTC
TRBV7-2	TRBJ2-1	-	TRBD2	CASSKTSGVYNEQFF	TGTGCCAGCAGCAAGACTAGCGGGGTGTACAATGAGCAGTTCTTC
TRBV6-6	TRBJ1-1	-	-	CAVSRGANTEAFF	TGTGCCGTCTCTAGGGGTGCTAACACTGAAGCTTTCTTT
TRBV6-5	TRBJ2-7	-	-	CASNQRQGSYEQYF	TGTGCCAGCAATCAGAGGCAGGGCTCCTACGAGCAGTACTTC
TRBV12-5	TRBJ2-3	-	-	CASGYADTQYF	TGTGCTAGTGGCTATGCAGATACGCAGTATTTT
TRBV20-1	TRBJ2-1	-	-	CSASPLNEQFF	TGCAGTGCTAGTCCCCTTAATGAGCAGTTCTTC
TRBV18	TRBJ2-1	-	TRBD1	CASSPTGTGSDEQFF	TGTGCCAGCTCACCCACCGGGACAGGGAGCGATGAGCAGTTCTTC
TRBV6-5	TRBJ1-6	-	-	CASSTGPSPLHF	TGTGCCAGCAGCACAGGGCCCTCACCCCTCCACTTT
TRBV29-1	TRBJ2-2	-	-	CSVAQGANTGELFF	TGCAGCGTCGCACAGGGAGCGAACACCGGGGAGCTGTTTTTT
TRBV5-1	TRBJ1-5	-	-	CASSLGGSTANQPQHF	TGCGCCAGCAGCTTGGGAGGCTCAACGGCCAATCAGCCCCAGCATTTT
TRBV5-4	TRBJ2-1	once	-	CASRGPAAEQFF	TGTGCCAGCAGGGGGCCGGCGGCTGAGCAGTTCTTC
TRBV2	TRBJ2-7	-	TRBD1	CASSPGQNYEQYF	TGTGCCAGCAGTCCGGGACAGAACTACGAGCAGTACTTC
TRBV2	TRBJ2-4	-	TRBD2	CASSGLGLENIQYF	TGTGCCAGCAGCGGACTAGGATTAGAAAACATTCAGTACTTC
TRBV5-4	TRBJ2-3	-	TRBD2	CASSFKRGGTDTQYF	TGTGCCAGCAGCTTTAAGCGGGGGGGAACAGATACGCAGTATTTT
TRBV10-3	TRBJ1-1	-	-	CATREELMNTEAFF	TGTGCCACACGGGAGGAACTAATGAACACTGAAGCTTTCTTT
TRBV4-2	TRBJ1-1	-	TRBD1	CASSPGQGASTNTEAFF	TGTGCCAGCAGCCCGGGACAGGGGGCTTCCACGAACACTGAAGCTTTCTTT
TRBV9	TRBJ1-1	-	TRBD1	CASSKPGQGAAEAFF	TGTGCCAGCAGCAAACCGGGACAGGGGGCGGCTGAAGCTTTCTTT
TRBV2	TRBJ2-5	-	TRBD1	CASAFRDSQETQYF	TGTGCCAGCGCCTTCCGGGACAGCCAAGAGACCCAGTACTTC
TRBV7-9	TRBJ2-3	-	TRBD1	CASSPETGWSLGTDTQYF	TGTGCCAGCAGCCCCGAGACAGGGTGGTCCTTGGGCACAGATACGCAGTATTTT
TRBV7-3	TRBJ2-3	-	TRBD2	CASSSLGSGGMDTQYF	TGTGCCAGCAGCTCCCTAGGAAGCGGGGGTATGGATACGCAGTATTTT
TRBV30	TRBJ2-7	once	TRBD1	CAWSVGTGDYEQYF	TGTGCCTGGAGTGTAGGGACAGGAGACTACGAGCAGTACTTC
TRBV19	TRBJ2-3	-	TRBD2	CASSIGTSPDTQYF	TGTGCCAGTAGTATTGGGACTAGCCCAGATACGCAGTATTTT
TRBV5-1	TRBJ2-1	-	-	CASSLGGSANEQFF	TGCGCCAGCAGCTTGGGGGGCAGCGCCAATGAGCAGTTCTTC
TRBV5-4	TRBJ2-5	once	TRBD1	CASSLVVREGQGTQYF	TGTGCCAGCAGCTTGGTGGTCAGGGAGGGACAGGGGACCCAGTACTTC
TRBV29-1	TRBJ1-1	-	-	CSVMGAGAGLGAFF	TGCAGCGTTATGGGGGCGGGAGCGGGATTGGGGGCTTTCTTT
TRBV5-1	TRBJ2-5	-	-	CASSLAVGRGYGETQYF	TGCGCCAGCAGCTTGGCGGTTGGGAGGGGGTATGGAGAGACCCAGTACTTC
TRBV2	TRBJ1-4	-	-	CASSGGGIGSEKLFF	TGTGCCAGCAGTGGTGGCGGGATTGGCTCGGAAAAACTGTTTTTT
TRBV24-1	TRBJ2-1	once	-	CATSDLLQGNEQFF	TGTGCCACCAGTGATTTGCTACAGGGCAATGAGCAGTTCTTC
TRBV19	TRBJ1-4	-	-	CASSSGNSANEKLFF	TGTGCCAGTAGTTCGGGGAATTCGGCTAATGAAAAACTGTTTTTT
TRBV6-2/TRBV6-3	TRBJ2-7	-	-	CASSYSRGGEQYF	TGTGCCAGCAGTTACTCTAGGGGGGGCGAGCAGTACTTC
TRBV4-1	TRBJ1-6	-	-	CASSLPGHNNSPLHF	TGCGCCAGCAGCCTCCCGGGACACAATAATTCACCCCTCCACTTT
TRBV18	TRBJ2-1	-	-	CASSPDSEQFF	TGTGCCAGCTCACCTGACAGTGAGCAGTTCTTC
TRBV5-8	TRBJ1-2	-	-	CASREYSNYGYTF	TGTGCCAGCAGGGAGTACTCTAACTATGGCTACACCTTC
TRBV30	TRBJ1-2	-	TRBD1	CAWSPGTGGWAGYTF	TGTGCCTGGAGCCCGGGGACAGGGGGATGGGCCGGCTACACCTTC
TRBV2	TRBJ2-7	-	-	CASSPLYEQYF	TGTGCCAGCAGCCCTCTTTACGAGCAGTACTTC
TRBV4-2	TRBJ1-4	-	TRBD1	CASSQEGGQGDEKLFF	TGTGCCAGCAGCCAAGAAGGGGGACAGGGGGATGAAAAACTGTTTTTT
TRBV19	TRBJ2-5	-	-	CASSISPGAGRETQYF	TGTGCCAGTAGTATCTCCCCTGGAGCCGGTCGGGAGACCCAGTACTTC
TRBV5-1	TRBJ1-1	-	-	CASSLEGWGDTEAFF	TGCGCCAGCAGCTTGGAGGGGTGGGGTGACACTGAAGCTTTCTTT
TRBV4-2	TRBJ2-3	-	TRBD2	CASSQSSGGARVADTQYF	TGTGCCAGCAGCCAGTCTAGCGGGGGGGCGCGCGTCGCAGATACGCAGTATTTT
TRBV9	TRBJ2-1	-	TRBD2	CASSVAGGTYNEQFF	TGTGCCAGCAGCGTTGCGGGGGGGACCTACAATGAGCAGTTCTTC
TRBV7-6	TRBJ2-7	-	TRBD2	CASSPVQAGGDNYEQYF	TGTGCCAGCAGCCCAGTACAAGCCGGGGGGGACAACTACGAGCAGTACTTC
TRBV2	TRBJ2-7	-	-	CASSEGGDEQYF	TGTGCCAGCAGTGAAGGAGGTGACGAGCAGTACTTC
TRBV18	TRBJ2-7	-	-	CASSPPQGGYEQYF	TGTGCCAGCTCGCCCCCCCAGGGAGGCTACGAGCAGTACTTC
TRBV19	TRBJ2-3	few	-	CASKPPQGPTDTQYF	TGTGCCAGTAAGCCCCCCCAGGGGCCGACAGATACGCAGTATTTT
TRBV24-1	TRBJ2-5	-	-	CATSEAAVVETQYF	TGTGCCACCAGTGAGGCGGCAGTAGTAGAGACCCAGTACTTC
TRBV6-5	TRBJ1-3	-	-	CASSYSWRTGNTIYF	TGTGCCAGCAGTTACTCCTGGAGAACTGGAAACACCATATATTTT
TRBV5-1	TRBJ2-1	-	-	CASSKGGVGPSSYNEQFF	TGCGCCAGCAGCAAAGGGGGTGTAGGTCCAAGCTCCTACAATGAGCAGTTCTTC
TRBV11-2	TRBJ2-7	-	TRBD2	CASSFTTLTSGGAYEQYF	TGTGCCAGCAGCTTCACCACCCTGACTAGCGGGGGGGCCTACGAGCAGTACTTC
TRBV5-6	TRBJ1-4	-	TRBD1	CASSLQGGYEKLFF	TGTGCCAGCAGCTTACAGGGGGGGTATGAAAAACTGTTTTTT